One sample yielded the 3 T cell receptor beta chains listed below, sequenced in a study of blood T cell repertoires in COVID-19. Repertoires were generated with immunoSEQ multiplex PCR, while TCRdb's copy carries only in-frame clones and drops some. In the table there are about 120,000 clones, 70% to 75% of which are singletons. Sequenced material: peripheral blood. These receptors were taken from a man aged 55 to 69 with acute or convalescent COVID-19.

The rearrangement joins TRBV20-1 to TRBJ2-5; D is ambiguous. Germline loops: CDR1 DFQATT, CDR2 SNEGSKA (reference sequence). The CDR3 is 11 residues long. With 5 bases removed from V and 1 base from J, the gap between germline ends came to 5 bases. The CDR3 region is CSAGSQETQYF. DNA for the CDR3: TGCAGTGCTGGCTCCCAAGAGACCCAGTACTTC.

The rearrangement uses TRBV7-6 and TRBJ2-7; 12 bases align to TRBD2. The CDR3 is 15 amino acids. The V gene's germline CDR1 is SGHVS and CDR2 FNYEAQ. The trim removed 3 bases at V and 4 bases at J, leaving 4 bases unmatched. The CDR3 sequence: CASSFGTSGPYEQYF. The CDR3 DNA reads TGTGCCAGCAGCTTCGGGACTAGCGGGCCTTACGAGCAGTACTTC.

This clone came up a few times. The gene calls are TRBV2 and TRBJ1-2; D gene unclear. There are 14 residues in the CDR3. Trimming took 7 bases from V and 3 from J, leaving 15 bases between them. Per germline, CDR1 SNHLY and CDR2 FYNNEI. As DNA, the CDR3 is TGTGCCAGCACCGCACAAAGCGGATACTATGGCTACACCTTC. This sequence encodes CASTAQSGYYGYTF.